This T cell receptor beta chain was captured by sequencing in a study of blood T cell repertoires in COVID-19. The method was immunoSEQ multiplex PCR; TCRdb's version includes in-frame clones alone and lacks a portion of them. The sample lists approximately 390,000 clones; just under 90% were seen once. CDR1 and CDR2 (germline): SGHTA, FQGNSA. The V end lost 3 bases, the J end lost 5 bases, and 17 bases lay between the germline ends. The CDR3 has 16 amino acids. V and J are TRBV7-2 and TRBJ2-1, with D possibly TRBD2 on 7 matching bases. What was sequenced was PBMCs or T cells enriched from blood (not recorded which). This TCR derives from a woman between 45 and 60 years old who had recovered from COVID-19. The CDR3 protein is CASSFPSGGRNNEQFF. The CDR3 coding sequence is TGTGCCAGCAGCTTTCCTTCGGGGGGCCGAAACAATGAGCAGTTCTTC.